This TCR beta chain emerged from a study of T cells in narcolepsy. Study information: Enrolled donors included narcolepsy type 1 or type 2 patients and healthy controls.

The repertoire was sequenced with immunoSEQ multiplex PCR; TCRdb's copy has only in-frame clones and lacks some. Among around 25,000 clones listed, about 79% were seen once. Whole-study results and caveats: Same-patient CSF and blood CD4+ T cell clonotypes included HCRT-specific and TRIB2-specific autoreactive ones. Reportedly, autoreactive clonotypes were serially detected in patients' blood but not controls'.

The germline gives CDR1 SGHRS, CDR2 YFSETQ. Trimming left V 0 bases short and J 1 base short, with 11 bases between. The CDR3 totals 15 residues. A remark on this clone: What it recognizes is unknown.

The gene calls are TRBV5-1 and TRBJ2-7, with D tentatively TRBD2 (6 bases). Sequenced material: CD45RA- memory CD4+ T cells from PBMCs. This receptor was taken from a human donor with narcolepsy. This CDR3 is CASSLEIAESYEQYF. CDR3 nucleotides: TGCGCCAGCAGCTTGGAAATAGCGGAGTCCTACGAGCAGTACTTC.